This entry lists 21 T cell receptor beta chains sequenced from one sample in a study of identical twins. TCRdb independently ran MiXCR on the 5' RACE reads; one entry per CDR3 protein. Here the sample spans about 700,000 distinct CDR3 sequences, 5.5% to 6.5% being singletons. Material for sequencing was naive T cells sorted from blood. These receptors all stem from a man younger than 35 in good health.

This clonotype has at least ten counts. The gene calls are TRBV6-1 and TRBJ2-1; TRBD2 matches 10 bases. V was pared by 7 bases and J by 9 bases, with 12 bases of the junction left unmatched. The length of the CDR3 is 15 residues. The germline V gene has CDR1 MNHNS and CDR2 SASEGT. CDR3 in DNA: TGTGCCAGCATTGGGGCTAGCGGGAGTTTGGGTGAGCAGTTCTTC. Amino acid sequence: CASIGASGSLGEQFF.

This clonotype has just a few counts. The chain employs TRBV24-1 and TRBJ2-1; D might be TRBD1 or TRBD2, each matching 6 bases. Germline CDR1 and CDR2: KGHDR and SFDVKD. Trimming cost V 0 bases and J 9 bases, with 17 bases left between them. The CDR3 runs to 16 residues. The CDR3 here is CATSDLGAEGRGEQFF. DNA for the CDR3: TGTGCCACCAGTGATTTGGGGGCGGAGGGCAGGGGTGAGCAGTTCTTC.

At least ten counts were recorded for this clonotype. This chain joins TRBV6-2 or TRBV6-3 and TRBJ2-1, with 11 positions matching TRBD1. After removal of 8 bases from V and 8 bases from J, the junction contained 8 bases not matched to a gene. Per germline, CDR1 MNHEY and CDR2 SVGEGT. The CDR3 length is 14 residues. In DNA, the CDR3 is TGTGCCAGCGAAGGACAGGGGGCGCGTTATGAGCAGTTCTTC. Translating gives CASEGQGARYEQFF.

The V gene is TRBV2, the J gene TRBJ2-1; 10 bases are shared with TRBD1. The germline gives CDR1 SNHLY, CDR2 FYNNEI. The CDR3 covers 14 residues. With V trimmed by 9 bases and J by 2 bases, 4 bases remained unmatched. CDR3 region: CARNDRGPYNEQFF. The CDR3 DNA reads TGTGCCAGGAACGACAGGGGGCCCTACAATGAGCAGTTCTTC.

V gene TRBV6-2 or TRBV6-3 combines with J gene TRBJ2-7, with D perhaps matching TRBD2 (6 bases). CDR3 length equals 15 residues. Germline CDR1 is MNHEY and CDR2 is SVGEGT. V lost 8 bases, J lost 2 bases, and 19 bases lay in between. The CDR3 nucleotides read TGTGCCAGCCTAAAATTGATGGCGGGGACCTACGAGCAGTACTTC. It encodes CASLKLMAGTYEQYF.

This clonotype has a handful of counts. The rearrangement uses TRBV7-9 and TRBJ2-1; 10 nucleotides agree with TRBD2. The CDR3 is 16 residues long. The germline gives CDR1 SEHNR, CDR2 FQNEAQ (reference sequence). The ends lost 1 base at V and 6 bases at J; junction bases unmatched: 6. CDR3 sequence: CASSLEEREGSNEQFF. DNA for the CDR3: TGTGCCAGCAGCTTAGAGGAGCGGGAGGGCTCCAATGAGCAGTTCTTC.

This clonotype was seen more than once but under ten times. This rearrangement joins TRBV20-1 to TRBJ2-3; the D gene is possibly TRBD2 (5 bases). There are 14 residues in the CDR3. Germline-derived CDR1 and CDR2 are DFQATT and SNEGSKA (reference sequence). The V gene lost 4 bases and the J gene lost 1 base, with 12 bases spanning the gap. In DNA form, the CDR3 reads TGCAGTGCTACCGGGGTGATCGGCACAGATACGCAGTATTTT. Residues: CSATGVIGTDTQYF.

This clonotype was picked up many times. The chain is built from TRBV12-3 or TRBV12-4 and TRBJ1-5; D is uncertain. The germline V and J ends were trimmed by 7 bases and 2 bases, with 6 bases remaining between them. This CDR3 has 12 residues. The CDR3, as DNA: TGTGCCAGCACGGAGCGCAATCAGCCCCAGCATTTT. Translating it yields CASTERNQPQHF.

Many counts were recorded for this clonotype. V usage is TRBV29-1 and J usage is TRBJ2-3, with D possibly being TRBD2 (6 bases). V shed 7 bases and J shed 4 bases, with 21 bases lying between them. The CDR3 runs 15 residues. Looked up from germline, CDR1 is SQVTM and CDR2 is ANQGSEA. The CDR3 DNA follows: TGCAGCGCAGTACCTATGGAGGACTACGCAGATACGCAGTATTTT. Protein product: CSAVPMEDYADTQYF.

In this sample, this clonotype turned up many times. This chain joins TRBV28 and TRBJ1-5, with D tentatively TRBD1 (5 bases). CDR1 and CDR2 (germline): MDHEN, SYDVKM. The CDR3 loop spans 14 amino acids. The ends were cut back, 6 bases at V and 4 bases at J, with 13 bases in the middle. Here the CDR3 reads CASRDQGFNQPQHF. CDR3 bases: TGTGCCAGCAGGGACCAGGGCTTTAATCAGCCCCAGCATTTT.

At least ten counts were recorded for this clonotype. The rearrangement joins TRBV27 to TRBJ2-7; D remains ambiguous. The germline V gene encodes CDR1 MNHEY and CDR2 SMNVEV (reference sequence). The CDR3 is 12 residues long. Deletions cut 6 bases from V and 5 bases from J, with 11 bases between. The CDR3 protein is CASSDLTDEQYF. The CDR3 nucleotides read TGTGCCAGCAGCGACCTGACCGACGAGCAGTACTTC.

This clonotype was seen repeatedly, ten times or more. The chain joins TRBV24-1 to TRBJ2-5; D is ambiguous. V was shortened by 4 bases and J by 2 bases, with 13 bases between the two germline ends. Germline CDR1 reads KGHDR; CDR2 reads SFDVKD. This CDR3 contains 15 residues. The DNA of the CDR3 is TGTGCCACCAGTGACTCACGGACGGTGCAAGAGACCCAGTACTTC. Amino acid sequence: CATSDSRTVQETQYF.

This clonotype was observed many times. The CDR3: CASTPFPSGELFF. DNA of the CDR3: TGTGCCAGCACCCCCTTCCCCTCCGGGGAGCTGTTTTTT. This chain connects TRBV9 to TRBJ2-2, with D unresolved. CDR1 is SGDLS, CDR2 YYNGEE, per germline. V shed 6 bases and J shed 6 bases, with 12 bases lying between them. The CDR3 spans 13 residues.

This clonotype was observed at least ten times. The gene calls are TRBV25-1 and TRBJ1-2, with a tentative D call TRBD1 (5 bases). The ends were cut back, 4 bases at V and 4 bases at J, with 10 bases in the middle. This CDR3 region has 13 residues. Germline V gene data show CDR1 as MGHDK and CDR2 as SYGVNS. Written as DNA, the CDR3 is TGTGCCAGCAGTGCGGGGCAGATCTATGGCTACACCTTC. Residues: CASSAGQIYGYTF.

A few counts support this clonotype. This rearrangement joins TRBV5-1 to TRBJ1-4, with a weak D call TRBD1 (6 bases). Trimming cost V 4 bases and J 5 bases, with 15 bases left between them. CDR1 SGHRS and CDR2 YFSETQ come from the germline V gene. The CDR3 is 15 residues long. CDR3: CASSNSGDQNEKLFF. CDR3 coding DNA: TGCGCCAGCAGCAACTCAGGGGACCAGAATGAAAAACTGTTTTTT. The full variable domain, with the rest looked up from reference TRBV5-1 and TRBJ1-4, is KAGVTQTPRYLIKTRGQQVTLSCSPISGHRSVSWYQQTPGQGLQFLFEYFSETQRNKGNFPGRFSGRQFSNSRSEMNVSTLELGDSALYLCASSNSGDQNEKLFFGSGTQLSVL.

The genes are TRBV24-1 and TRBJ2-1; TRBD1 matches at 8 bases. V was clipped by 3 bases and J by 6 bases; unmatched bases: 12. The V gene's germline CDR1 is KGHDR and CDR2 SFDVKD. The CDR3 is made up of 17 amino acids. DNA for the CDR3: TGTGCCACCAGTGATGCCGGGACAGGAGGTGGGGGCAATGAGCAGTTCTTC. It specifies CATSDAGTGGGGNEQFF.

There are many counts of this clonotype. This sequence joins TRBV20-1 and TRBJ2-7, with 15 bases lining up with TRBD2. The V gene's germline CDR1 is DFQATT and CDR2 SNEGSKA (reference sequence). There are 16 residues in the CDR3. V dropped 6 bases and J dropped 0; count of bases not matched to a gene: 6. CDR3 nucleotides: TGCAGTGCCCCCGGGACTAGCGGGAGGATCTCCTACGAGCAGTACTTC. As protein: CSAPGTSGRISYEQYF.

In this sample, this clonotype turned up many times. CDR3 DNA: TGTGCCAGCAGTACGCCCGGGACAAGGTTGCGGACCCAGTACTTC. Translating gives CASSTPGTRLRTQYF. The V and J genes are TRBV6-1 and TRBJ2-5, with a possible D match to TRBD1 (6 bases). The CDR3 is 15 residues long. In germline, CDR1 is MNHNS, CDR2 SASEGT. V lost 5 bases and J 7 bases, leaving 20 bases between the germline ends.

There are a few counts of this clonotype. The genes are TRBV12-3 or TRBV12-4 and TRBJ2-7; 9 bases are shared with TRBD2. The CDR3 extends over 13 amino acids. After removal of 7 bases from V and 6 bases from J, the junction contained 7 bases not matched to a gene. CDR3 in amino acids: CASKASGIGEQYF. Here the CDR3 DNA reads TGTGCCAGCAAGGCTAGCGGGATAGGCGAGCAGTACTTC.

The table lists this clonotype with a few counts. The chain is built from TRBV3-1 and TRBJ2-1; 7 bases fit TRBD2. Germline V lookup: CDR1 LGHDT, CDR2 YNNKEL (reference sequence). The CDR3 covers 15 residues. V lost 3 bases, J lost 8 bases, and 10 bases stayed unmatched. The CDR3 region has the DNA TGTGCCAGCAGCCAGAGCGGGACCCCCGGCTATGAGCAGTTCTTC. Its protein product is CASSQSGTPGYEQFF.

Ten or more counts support this clonotype. V gene TRBV30 combines with J gene TRBJ2-2; D gene uncertain. Germline V gene sequence: CDR1 GTSNPN, CDR2 SVGIG (reference sequence). V was trimmed by 4 bases and J by 4 bases, leaving 10 bases between them. The CDR3 has 13 amino acids. The chain's CDR3 is CAWNLGSTGELFF. The CDR3 DNA reads TGTGCCTGGAATCTGGGCAGCACCGGGGAGCTGTTTTTT.